Only a few counts were recorded for the clone carrying this TCR beta chain. The antigen is undetermined. Each TCR beta library was made by quantitative 5'-RACE that incorporated molecular barcodes. TCRdb reprocessed the 5' RACE reads with MiXCR, giving one entry per CDR3 protein. The sample lists under 850,000 distinct CDR3 sequences, about 20% occurring once. Trimming took off 1 base at V and 0 bases at J, with 10 bases between the two ends. Germline V lookup: CDR1 LNHNV, CDR2 YYDKDF (reference sequence). The length of the CDR3 is 15 residues. This sample was included in a study of CD8 T cells in ankylosing spondylitis. Whole-study findings and limits: In peripheral blood, disease-linked CD8+ clones occurred at relatively low frequencies. Ankylosing spondylitis blood appeared to carry a characteristic TCR beta motif of fewer than 10 highly homologous variants. Disease-associated clones were reportedly significantly overrepresented in matched ankylosing spondylitis synovial fluid.

The chain carries TRBV15 and TRBJ2-7; D possibly matches TRBD1 or TRBD2 (5 bases each). Sample: blood, either unsorted or a sorted T cell fraction (not recorded which). The receptor's source is a male donor with ankylosing spondylitis. CDR3 sequence: CATSRGDLPSYEQYF. The CDR3 nucleotides read TGTGCCACCAGCAGAGGGGACCTACCCTCCTACGAGCAGTACTTC.